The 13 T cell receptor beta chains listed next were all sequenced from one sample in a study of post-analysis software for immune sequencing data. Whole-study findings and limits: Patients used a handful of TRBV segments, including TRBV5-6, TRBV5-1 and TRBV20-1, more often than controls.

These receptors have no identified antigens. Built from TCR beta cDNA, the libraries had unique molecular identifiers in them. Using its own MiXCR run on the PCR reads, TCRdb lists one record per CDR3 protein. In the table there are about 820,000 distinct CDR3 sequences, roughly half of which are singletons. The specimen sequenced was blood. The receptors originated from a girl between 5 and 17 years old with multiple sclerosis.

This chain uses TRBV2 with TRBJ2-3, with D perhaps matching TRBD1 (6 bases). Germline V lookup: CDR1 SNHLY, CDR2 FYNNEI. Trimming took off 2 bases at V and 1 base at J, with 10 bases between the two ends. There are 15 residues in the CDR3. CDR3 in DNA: TGTGCCAGCAGTGAATCAGGGGTCGGCACAGATACGCAGTATTTT. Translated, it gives CASSESGVGTDTQYF.

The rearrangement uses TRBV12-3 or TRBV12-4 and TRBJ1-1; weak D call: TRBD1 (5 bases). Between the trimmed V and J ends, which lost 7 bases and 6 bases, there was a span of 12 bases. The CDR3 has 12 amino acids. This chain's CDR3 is CASTRWGAEAFF. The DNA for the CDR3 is TGTGCCAGCACACGGTGGGGGGCTGAAGCTTTCTTT.

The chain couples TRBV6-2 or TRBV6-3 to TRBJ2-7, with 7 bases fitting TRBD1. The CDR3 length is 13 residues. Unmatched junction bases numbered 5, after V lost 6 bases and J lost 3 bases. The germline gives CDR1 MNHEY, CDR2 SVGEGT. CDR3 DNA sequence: TGTGCCAGCAGAGGGACAGCGGACTACGAGCAGTACTTC. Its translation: CASRGTADYEQYF.

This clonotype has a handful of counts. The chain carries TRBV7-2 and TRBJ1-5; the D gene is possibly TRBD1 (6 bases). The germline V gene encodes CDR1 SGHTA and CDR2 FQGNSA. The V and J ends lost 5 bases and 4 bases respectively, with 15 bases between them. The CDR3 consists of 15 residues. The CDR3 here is CASSPTGHSNQPQHF. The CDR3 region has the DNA TGTGCCAGCAGCCCCACGGGACACTCGAATCAGCCCCAGCATTTT. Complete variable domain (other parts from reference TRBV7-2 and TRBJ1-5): GAGVSQSPSNKVTEKGKDVELRCDPISGHTALYWYRQSLGQGLEFLIYFQGNSAPDKSGLPSDRFSAERTGGSVSTLTIQRTQQEDSAVYLCASSPTGHSNQPQHFGDGTRLSIL.

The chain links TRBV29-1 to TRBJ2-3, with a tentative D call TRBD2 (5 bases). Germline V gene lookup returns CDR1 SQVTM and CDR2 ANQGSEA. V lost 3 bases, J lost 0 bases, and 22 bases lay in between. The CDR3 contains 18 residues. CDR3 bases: TGCAGCGTTGATAGCGAGTGGGCAGACCATTCTAGCACAGATACGCAGTATTTT. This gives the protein CSVDSEWADHSSTDTQYF.

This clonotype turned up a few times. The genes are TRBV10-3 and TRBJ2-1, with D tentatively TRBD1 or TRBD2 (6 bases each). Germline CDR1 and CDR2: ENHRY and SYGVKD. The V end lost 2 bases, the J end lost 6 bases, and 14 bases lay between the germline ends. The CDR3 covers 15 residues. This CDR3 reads CAISEGGPSINEQFF. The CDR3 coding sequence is TGTGCCATCAGTGAGGGGGGGCCCTCGATCAATGAGCAGTTCTTC.

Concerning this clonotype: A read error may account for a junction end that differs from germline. CDR3 DNA: TGCGCCAGCAGCCCGGGACGGGCGTCGGAAGCTTTCTTT. Translation gives CASSPGRASEAFF. The chain uses TRBV7-9 and TRBJ1-1; D possibly corresponds to TRBD1 (5 bases). Germline V gives CDR1 SEHNR, CDR2 FQNEAQ (reference sequence). The CDR3 sequence is 13 residues long.

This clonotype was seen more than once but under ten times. The CDR3 coding sequence is TGTGCCAGCAGTGACGTGACGTCAACTAATGAAAAACTGTTTTTT. Amino acids: CASSDVTSTNEKLFF. The chain combines TRBV6-1 with TRBJ1-4; no clear D gene. This CDR3 is 15 amino acids long. From germline, CDR1 is MNHNS and CDR2 SASEGT. The V and J ends lost 3 bases and 0 bases respectively, with 8 bases between them.

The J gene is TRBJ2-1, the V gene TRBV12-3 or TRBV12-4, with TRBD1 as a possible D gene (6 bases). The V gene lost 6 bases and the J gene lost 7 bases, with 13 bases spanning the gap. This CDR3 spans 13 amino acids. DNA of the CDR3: TGTGCCAGCAGCCACCGAGACAGGAATGAGCAGTTCTTC. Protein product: CASSHRDRNEQFF.

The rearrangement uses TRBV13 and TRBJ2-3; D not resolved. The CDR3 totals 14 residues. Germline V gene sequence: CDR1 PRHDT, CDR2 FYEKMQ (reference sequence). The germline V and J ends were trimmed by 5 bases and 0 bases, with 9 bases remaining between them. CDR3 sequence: CASSARPSTDTQYF. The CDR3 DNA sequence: TGTGCCAGCAGCGCACGCCCGAGCACAGATACGCAGTATTTT.

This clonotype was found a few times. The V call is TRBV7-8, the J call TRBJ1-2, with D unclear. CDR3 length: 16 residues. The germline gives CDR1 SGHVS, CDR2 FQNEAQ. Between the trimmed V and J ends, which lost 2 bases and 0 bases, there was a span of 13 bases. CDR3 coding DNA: TGTGCCAGCAGCTTACTCGCGGGTTCCCCTAACTATGGCTACACCTTC. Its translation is CASSLLAGSPNYGYTF.

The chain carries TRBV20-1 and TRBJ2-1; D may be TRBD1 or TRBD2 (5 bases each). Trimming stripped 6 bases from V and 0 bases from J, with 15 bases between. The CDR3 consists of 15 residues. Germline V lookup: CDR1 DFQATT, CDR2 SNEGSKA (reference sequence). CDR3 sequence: CSAPPSRGSYNEQFF. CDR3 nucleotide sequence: TGCAGTGCCCCTCCGTCGAGGGGCTCCTACAATGAGCAGTTCTTC.

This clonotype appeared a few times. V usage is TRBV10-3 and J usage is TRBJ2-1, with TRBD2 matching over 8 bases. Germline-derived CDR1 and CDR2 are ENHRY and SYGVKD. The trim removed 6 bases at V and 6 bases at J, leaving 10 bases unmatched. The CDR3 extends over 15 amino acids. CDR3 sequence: CAISTGTRLLNEQFF. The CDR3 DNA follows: TGTGCCATCAGCACCGGGACTAGACTCCTCAATGAGCAGTTCTTC.